In this sample, the clone carrying this TCR beta chain turned up once. Its antigen is currently unknown. Described time point: newly diagnosed, previously untreated cHL patient sample. Thawed PBMCs underwent magnetic negative selection to obtain purified CD8+ T cells. As a comparison, the study used PBMCs from newly diagnosed, untreated classical Hodgkin lymphoma. The sample comes from a study of PD-1 blockade in classical Hodgkin lymphoma. General study findings and limits: Newly diagnosed patients were reported to start with lower TCR diversity than healthy donors.

J gave up 3 bases and V 6 bases, and 7 bases lay outside the gene matches. CDR1 is ENHRY, CDR2 SYGVKD, per germline. This CDR3 has 15 amino acids. TCRdb keeps only in-frame clones here, not all; method: immunoSEQ multiplex PCR. This sample has just over 14,000 clones, with over 80% found just once. The chain has TRBV10-3 and TRBJ1-1, with 10 bases matching TRBD1. This TCR was sampled from a human donor with classical Hodgkin lymphoma. Sequencing was done on a sample of CD8+ T cells from blood. This CDR3 is CAIRATGGEYTEAFF. The CDR3 nucleotides read TGTGCCATCAGAGCGACAGGGGGCGAGTACACTGAAGCTTTCTTT.